The 20 T cell receptor beta chains below come from one sample, sequenced in a study of shared clonotypes between healthy human individuals. Method: immunoSEQ multiplex PCR; TCRdb's copy keeps in-frame clones and lacks some. This sample has 550,000 to 800,000 clones, with around 90% found just once. Sequencing was performed on memory CD8+ T cells from PBMCs. Subset meaning: CD45RO+ cells pooled with CCR7-negative TemRA cells. These receptors all stem from a man between 18 and 35 years old in good health. Some clones in this sample may be carry-over from other donors' samples.

The V and J genes are TRBV6-1 and TRBJ2-5, with D perhaps TRBD1 or TRBD2 (5 bases each). The CDR3 runs to 15 residues. The V gene's germline CDR1 is MNHNS and CDR2 SASEGT. The V gene lost 0 bases and the J gene lost 2 bases, with 10 bases spanning the gap. CDR3 protein: CASSEADGGQETQYF. CDR3 bases: TGTGCCAGCAGTGAAGCCGATGGGGGACAAGAGACCCAGTACTTC.

The V and J genes are TRBV7-2 and TRBJ2-1, with 13 nucleotides matching TRBD2. The CDR3 is 17 amino acids. Germline CDR1 and CDR2: SGHTA and FQGNSA. V shed 5 bases and J 6 bases; nucleotides not matched to a gene: 10. CDR3 sequence (DNA): TGTGCCAGCAGCCCCCGCCCGGGACTAGCGGGAAGCAATGAGCAGTTCTTC. This codes for CASSPRPGLAGSNEQFF.

This sequence joins TRBV29-1 and TRBJ1-3, with D unclear. This CDR3 comprises 14 residues. V was clipped by 2 bases and J by 0 bases, with 8 bases between them. Germline V lookup: CDR1 SQVTM, CDR2 ANQGSEA. DNA for the CDR3: TGCAGCGTTGAAACGGTGAGCTCTGGAAACACCATATATTTT. This encodes CSVETVSSGNTIYF.

As for this clone: Other DNA variants within this sample encode the same CDR3. The V call is TRBV28, the J call TRBJ1-3; TRBD1 agrees at 8 bases. This CDR3 comprises 15 residues. From germline, CDR1 is MDHEN and CDR2 SYDVKM. V lost 3 bases and J lost 2; bases outside the gene matches: 3. The DNA for the CDR3 is TGTGCCAGCAGTTTGGACAGGGAGGCTGGAAACACCATATATTTT. Residues: CASSLDREAGNTIYF.

V is TRBV9 and J is TRBJ2-3; 10 bases line up with TRBD2. Trimming cost V 0 bases and J 2 bases; bases outside gene matches: 6. Germline CDR1 SGDLS, CDR2 YYNGEE. CDR3 length: 17 amino acids. This CDR3 reads CASSVEASGGHTDTQYF. The CDR3 DNA reads TGTGCCAGCAGCGTAGAGGCTAGCGGGGGACACACAGATACGCAGTATTTT.

This clone was found many times. The gene calls are TRBV7-9 and TRBJ2-2; 8 bases are shared with TRBD1. Germline V CDR1 and CDR2: SEHNR, FQNEAQ (reference sequence). The CDR3 sequence is 15 residues long. Germline trimming cut 7 bases from V and 6 bases from J; bases unmatched to any gene: 10. The CDR3 region is CASTSGQGRAGELFF. The CDR3 DNA follows: TGTGCCAGCACCTCAGGACAGGGTAGAGCCGGGGAGCTGTTTTTT.

This chain uses TRBV5-4 with TRBJ2-1; D could derive from TRBD1 or TRBD2 (5 bases each). Trimming took off 0 bases at V and 10 bases at J, with 8 bases between the two ends. The germline V gene has CDR1 SGHNT and CDR2 YYREEE (reference sequence). This CDR3 is built from 12 residues. The CDR3 is CASSLAGTEQFF. The CDR3 DNA reads as TGTGCCAGCAGCTTGGCCGGGACGGAGCAGTTCTTC.

A remark on this clone: Other DNA sequences in the same sample also yield this CDR3. The chain couples TRBV15 to TRBJ2-5, with D tentatively TRBD1 (5 bases). The CDR3 covers 15 residues. CDR1 is LNHNV and CDR2 is YYDKDF in the germline V gene (reference sequence). With 1 base removed from V and 2 bases from J, the gap between germline ends came to 11 bases. The CDR3 sequence: CATSRVRTPQETQYF. CDR3 DNA: TGTGCCACCAGCAGAGTTAGGACACCACAAGAGACCCAGTACTTC. Full variable domain (rest looked up from reference TRBV15 and TRBJ2-5): DAMVIQNPRYQVTQFGKPVTLSCSQTLNHNVMYWYQQKSSQAPKLLFHYYDKDFNNEADTPDNFQSRRPNTSFCFLDIRSPGLGDTAMYLCATSRVRTPQETQYFGPGTRLLVL.

The rearrangement uses TRBV29-1 and TRBJ2-2; 9 nucleotides align to TRBD1. The CDR3 has 14 residues. Per germline, CDR1 SQVTM and CDR2 ANQGSEA. V shed 5 bases, J shed 7 bases, and the junction held 8 bases outside the gene matches. CDR3 DNA: TGCAGCGTTCTACTGACAGGGGGAGGCGGGGAGCTGTTTTTT. Its protein is CSVLLTGGGGELFF.

The chain carries TRBV19 and TRBJ2-6; D gene uncertain. CDR1 and CDR2 (germline): LNHDA, SQIVND (reference sequence). CDR3 size: 15 residues. V was shortened by 7 bases and J by 0 bases, with 10 bases between the two germline ends. CDR3 residues: CASKTEFSGANVLTF. The CDR3 coding sequence is TGTGCCAGTAAAACAGAGTTCTCTGGGGCCAACGTCCTGACTTTC.

This chain joins TRBV28 and TRBJ2-2; 8 bases line up with TRBD1. This CDR3 contains 15 residues. The V segment lost 3 bases and the J segment 4 bases; nucleotides outside the gene matches: 4. The germline V gene has CDR1 MDHEN and CDR2 SYDVKM. CDR3 sequence reads: CASSLSRGPTGELFF. The CDR3 DNA reads as TGTGCCAGCAGTTTGAGCAGGGGGCCCACCGGGGAGCTGTTTTTT.

This chain links TRBV19 with TRBJ1-5; D remains ambiguous. This CDR3 is 13 amino acids long. With 5 bases removed from V and 9 bases from J, the gap between germline ends came to 14 bases. CDR1 is LNHDA, CDR2 SQIVND, per germline (reference sequence). CDR3 DNA: TGTGCCAGTAGTTTCGGTGGCCCCACGCCCCAGCATTTT. It is translated as CASSFGGPTPQHF.

This chain connects TRBV19 to TRBJ2-7; 7 bases agree with TRBD1. After removal of 5 bases from V and 4 bases from J, the junction contained 11 bases not matched to a gene. This CDR3 contains 15 residues. CDR1 is LNHDA and CDR2 is SQIVND in the germline V gene (reference sequence). CDR3 DNA sequence: TGTGCCAGTAGTCGGGGACAGACGCGCGGATACGAGCAGTACTTC. Translated, it gives CASSRGQTRGYEQYF.

This chain links TRBV5-6 with TRBJ2-3, with 8 bases lining up with TRBD1. The CDR3 is 15 amino acids. Trimming removed 5 bases from V and 2 bases from J; junction bases left unmatched: 7. Germline lookup yields CDR1 SGHDT and CDR2 YYEEEE. The CDR3 here is CASSTAGGFTDTQYF. CDR3 nucleotides: TGTGCCAGCAGTACAGCAGGGGGCTTCACAGATACGCAGTATTTT.

For this clone: The identical CDR3 is also encoded by other nucleotide sequences in the sample. V gene TRBV4-3 combines with J gene TRBJ2-3; weak D call: TRBD1 (5 bases). This CDR3 has 15 amino acids. Per germline, CDR1 LGHNA and CDR2 YSLEER. With 1 base removed from V and 3 bases from J, the gap between germline ends came to 11 bases. The CDR3 spells CASSQVYRGTDTQYF. For the CDR3, the DNA is TGCGCCAGCAGCCAAGTTTATAGGGGAACAGATACGCAGTATTTT.

J is TRBJ2-1 and V is TRBV19; TRBD2 is a possible D gene (6 bases). Trimming took 5 bases from V and 15 from J, leaving 23 bases between them. The V gene's germline CDR1 is LNHDA and CDR2 SQIVND (reference sequence). The CDR3 covers 14 residues. The CDR3 loop reads CASSANAGLARGFF. For the CDR3, the DNA is TGTGCCAGTAGTGCCAACGCGGGACTCGCAAGGGGGTTCTTC.

The chain joins TRBV28 to TRBJ2-1; D is unclear. The CDR3 runs 14 residues. The V gene's germline CDR1 is MDHEN and CDR2 SYDVKM. V lost 2 bases and J lost 4, with 9 bases in between. The CDR3 nucleotides read TGTGCCAGCAGTTTAGTGGCGGAGTACAATGAGCAGTTCTTC. It specifies CASSLVAEYNEQFF.

The rearrangement joins TRBV9 to TRBJ2-7; 8 bases match TRBD2. The CDR3 length is 16 residues. In germline, CDR1 is SGDLS, CDR2 YYNGEE. J lost 0 bases, V lost 4 bases, and 9 bases had no gene match. CDR3 in amino acids: CASSPGGGLVSYEQYF. The CDR3 DNA follows: TGTGCCAGCAGCCCGGGGGGGGGCCTTGTCTCCTACGAGCAGTACTTC.

This chain connects TRBV7-9 to TRBJ1-2; D is perhaps TRBD1 (5 bases). This CDR3 comprises 14 residues. V lost 0 bases, J lost 8 bases, and 13 bases lay in between. Germline V gene lookup returns CDR1 SEHNR and CDR2 FQNEAQ (reference sequence). The CDR3 loop reads CASSLARGDKGYTF. In nucleotides, the CDR3 is TGTGCCAGCAGCTTAGCGCGGGGGGATAAGGGCTACACCTTC.

This clone came up once. The chain recombines TRBV7-9 with TRBJ2-1; TRBD2 matches 11 bases. The germline V gene encodes CDR1 SEHNR and CDR2 FQNEAQ (reference sequence). With V trimmed by 1 base and J by 3 bases, 5 bases remained unmatched. The CDR3 runs to 17 residues. The DNA for the CDR3 is TGTGCCAGCAGCTTAGGTAGCGGGAGGGCCGGCTACAATGAGCAGTTCTTC. Its translation: CASSLGSGRAGYNEQFF.